This T cell receptor (beta chain) was sequenced during a study of early T cells in non-severe SARS-CoV-2 infection. Across the whole study: The input, bulk RNA from unsorted whole blood, was sequenced, and chains were unpaired.

TCRdb re-called the 5' RACE reads with MiXCR, one entry per CDR3 protein. This table holds approximately 74,000 distinct CDR3 sequences, 11% to 15% found once. Findings of the study overall: Database matching using VDJdb favored anti-spike CD8 responses, with private and CD4 specificities left missing.

This clonotype showed up many times. Its target is unknown. This CDR3 region has 15 residues. The V end was cut by 2 bases, the J end by 0 bases, with 9 bases between. In germline, CDR1 is MDHEN, CDR2 SYDVKM. The receptor was isolated from an adult who was a healthcare worker with PCR-confirmed SARS-CoV-2 infection or an uninfected control (not recorded which). The rearrangement uses TRBV28 and TRBJ2-3; D might be TRBD2 (6 bases). The specimen was whole blood. The CDR3 is CASSLAGSSTDTQYF. The CDR3, as DNA: TGTGCCAGCAGTTTAGCGGGGTCTAGCACAGATACGCAGTATTTT.